The clone carrying this TCR beta chain has just a few counts. Under the authors' procedure: Reference gene primer amplification gave nucleated cell count estimates. Some clones are missing from TCRdb's copy, which holds only in-frame ones; the method was immunoSEQ multiplex PCR. V, J and clone size derive from that table, while D and trimming were established from the DNA sequence. The sample gives tens of thousands of clones, approximately 80% of which show up once; about 10% is in the top ten. The CDR3 totals 15 residues. V lost 6 bases and J lost 7; bases outside the gene matches: 5. The V gene's germline CDR1 is LGHDT and CDR2 YNNKEL (reference sequence). The data stem from a study of blood T cell repertoires in COVID-19. Across the whole study: The samples span acute and convalescent COVID-19 from the United States, Italy and Spain.

The rearrangement uses TRBV3-1 (or the pseudogene TRBV3-2) and TRBJ1-6; 11 bases are shared with TRBD1. The sequence derives from a man aged 65-85 years with acute or convalescent COVID-19. Sequenced sample: peripheral blood. CDR3: CASRPRTGGNSPLHF. CDR3 in DNA: TGTGCCAGCAGACCGAGGACAGGGGGCAATTCACCCCTCCACTTT.